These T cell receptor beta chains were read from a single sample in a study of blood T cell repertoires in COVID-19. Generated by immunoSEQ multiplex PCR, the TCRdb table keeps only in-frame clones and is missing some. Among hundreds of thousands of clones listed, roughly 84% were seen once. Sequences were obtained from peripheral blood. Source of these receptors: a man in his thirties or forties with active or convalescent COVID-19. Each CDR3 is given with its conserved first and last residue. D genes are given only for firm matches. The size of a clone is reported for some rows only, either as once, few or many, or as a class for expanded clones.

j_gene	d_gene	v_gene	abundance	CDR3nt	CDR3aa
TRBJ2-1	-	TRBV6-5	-	TGTGCCAGCAGTTACAGGGTCCAAGGGGATGAGCAGTTCTTC	CASSYRVQGDEQFF
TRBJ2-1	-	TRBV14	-	TGTGCCAGCAGCCAAAGGCAGCGGAGGGGCAATGAGCAGTTCTTC	CASSQRQRRGNEQFF
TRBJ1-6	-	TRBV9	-	TGTGCCAGCAGCGTAGATGGACAGATAGATTCACCCCTCCACTTT	CASSVDGQIDSPLHF
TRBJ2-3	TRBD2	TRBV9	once	TGTGCCAGCAGCAGGGGACTAGCGGGAGGGCCCAGCACAGATACGCAGTATTTT	CASSRGLAGGPSTDTQYF
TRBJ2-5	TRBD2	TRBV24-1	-	TGTGCCACCAGTGATCCCATAGCGGGGGGAATGGAGACCCAGTACTTC	CATSDPIAGGMETQYF
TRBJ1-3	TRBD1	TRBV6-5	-	TGTGCCAGCGGGGGGACAGGCCACTCTGGAAACACCATATATTTT	CASGGTGHSGNTIYF
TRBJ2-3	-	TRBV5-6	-	TGTGCCAGCAGCTTAAAGGCGGGTGGCACAGATACGCAGTATTTT	CASSLKAGGTDTQYF
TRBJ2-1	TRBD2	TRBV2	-	TGTGCCAGCAGTGGAAACCCATTACTAGCGACCTTTAATGAGCAGTTCTTC	CASSGNPLLATFNEQFF
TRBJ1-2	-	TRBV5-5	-	TGTGCCAGCAGCTTTATTTCAGGGGAAGGAAACTATGGCTACACCTTC	CASSFISGEGNYGYTF
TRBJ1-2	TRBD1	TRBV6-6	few	TGTGCCAGCAGCAAACAGGGGGGCCCTAACTATGGCTACACCTTC	CASSKQGGPNYGYTF
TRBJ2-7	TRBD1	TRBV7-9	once	TGTGCCAGCACAACAGGGGCCTCGCACGAGCAGTACTTC	CASTTGASHEQYF